Shown below are 10 T cell receptor beta chains from a single sample sequenced in a study of beta chain features in type 1 diabetes. Study-level findings and limits: Among all four CD4+ subsets, Type 1 diabetes patients had TCRB CDR3s that were moderately but significantly shorter.

The isolated RNA, all of it, was reverse transcribed, so expressed TCRB transcripts were what got sequenced. The repertoire was sequenced with immunoSEQ multiplex PCR; TCRdb's copy has only in-frame clones and lacks some. The table lists approximately 260,000 clones, about 23% of them singletons, with 0.012% in the top ten. Antigens of these TCRs are unknown. The sequenced material came from naive CD4+ T cells from blood. These receptors originate from a woman in her 30s with type 1 diabetes.

This chain joins TRBV28 and TRBJ2-6; TRBD1 aligns across 7 bases. This CDR3 region has 18 residues. V shed 5 bases, J shed 0 bases, and the junction held 10 bases outside the gene matches. Germline V gene data show CDR1 as MDHEN and CDR2 as SYDVKM. In DNA, the CDR3 is TGTGCCAGCAGTGCACATCAGGGGGTTCACTCTGGGGCCAACGTCCTGACTTTC. Protein sequence: CASSAHQGVHSGANVLTF.

The chain has TRBV28 and TRBJ2-3; D gene unclear. V dropped 6 bases and J dropped 4 bases, with 11 bases sitting between them. The CDR3 spans 13 residues. CDR1 is MDHEN, CDR2 SYDVKM, per germline. CDR3 region: CASSPATPDTQYF. The CDR3 nucleotides are TGTGCCAGCAGCCCCGCTACCCCAGATACGCAGTATTTT.

This clone was counted a few times. The CDR3 nucleotides read TGTGCCAGCAGCATTCAGACAGGGGGAAATTACAATGAGCAGTTCTTC. Translation: CASSIQTGGNYNEQFF. The J gene is TRBJ2-1, the V gene TRBV9; 9 bases fit TRBD1. V gave up 4 bases and J gave up 4 bases; unmatched junction bases: 9. This CDR3 comprises 16 residues. Germline CDR1 is SGDLS and CDR2 is YYNGEE.

Only a few counts were recorded for this clone. The rearrangement joins TRBV28 to TRBJ2-1; D not resolved. CDR1 is MDHEN and CDR2 is SYDVKM in the germline V gene. CDR3 length: 14 amino acids. Trimming removed 7 bases from V and 3 bases from J, with 13 bases in between. CDR3 residues: CASNSLRDYNEQFF. CDR3 DNA sequence: TGTGCCAGCAACAGCCTCCGTGACTACAATGAGCAGTTCTTC.

This clone was counted between two and nine times. CDR3 region: CASSPTANTEAFF. In nucleotides, the CDR3 is TGTGCCAGCAGCCCGACAGCGAACACTGAAGCTTTCTTT. The rearrangement uses TRBV13 and TRBJ1-1; D may be TRBD1 (5 bases). Germline values: CDR1 PRHDT, CDR2 FYEKMQ (reference sequence). This CDR3 has 13 residues. Trimming cost V 5 bases and J 1 base, with 8 bases left between them.

The chain joins TRBV30 to TRBJ2-6; 7 bases align to TRBD1. After removal of 2 bases from V and 1 base from J, the junction contained 11 bases not matched to a gene. This CDR3 region has 18 residues. CDR1 GTSNPN and CDR2 SVGIG come from the germline V gene (reference sequence). CDR3 DNA sequence: TGTGCCTGGAGTAGAACCAGGGGGTATCGATCTGGGGCCAACGTCCTGACTTTC. Amino acids: CAWSRTRGYRSGANVLTF.

This clone was observed a handful of times. The gene calls are TRBV29-1 and TRBJ2-3, with 8 bases lining up with TRBD1. The trim removed 3 bases at V and 11 bases at J, leaving 10 bases unmatched. The CDR3 is 13 residues long. The germline V gene encodes CDR1 SQVTM and CDR2 ANQGSEA. This CDR3 is CSVEASTGTGQYF. CDR3 bases: TGCAGCGTTGAGGCATCGACCGGGACAGGGCAGTATTTT.

The chain couples TRBV27 to TRBJ1-1; D unresolved. Trimming left V 4 bases short and J 6 bases short, with 12 bases between. Germline V gives CDR1 MNHEY, CDR2 SMNVEV (reference sequence). The CDR3 is 13 residues long. Here the CDR3 DNA reads TGTGCCAGCAGTTCCCACGTGGGCTCTGAAGCTTTCTTT. It yields the protein CASSSHVGSEAFF.

This clone was observed a handful of times. An end of the junction differs from the germline gene, which may be a read error. The chain joins TRBV7-7 to TRBJ2-5, with TRBD2 matching 11 bases. The germline V gene encodes CDR1 SSHAT and CDR2 FNYEAQ (reference sequence). The CDR3 runs to 14 residues. DNA of the CDR3: TGTGCTAGCAGCGATAGCGGGAGGGAGCAGACCCAGTACTTC. Protein sequence: CASSDSGREQTQYF.

This clone showed up just a few times. The J gene is TRBJ2-3, the V gene TRBV18; a weak D match, TRBD2 (5 bases). The ends were cut back, 3 bases at V and 13 bases at J, with 17 bases in the middle. The V gene's germline CDR1 is KGHSH and CDR2 LQKENI. This CDR3 spans 13 amino acids. CDR3 sequence: CASSPTKGSGEYF. CDR3 nucleotides: TGTGCCAGCTCACCGACCAAGGGCAGCGGAGAGTATTTT.